These 23 T cell receptor beta chains originate from one sample sequenced in a study of monozygotic twins with inflammatory bowel disease. TCRdb derives one entry per CDR3 protein from the 5' RACE reads, leaving out DNA. Its table records about 150,000 distinct CDR3 sequences. The sample was blood. The receptors were sampled from a human donor with ulcerative colitis or Crohn's disease, or a healthy co-twin of an affected twin (not recorded which).

The chain employs TRBV14 and TRBJ1-1. The germline gives CDR1 SGHDN, CDR2 FVKESK. CDR3 length: 15 residues. The CDR3 sequence is CASSRAGGLNTEAFF.

The chain has TRBV28 and TRBJ1-1; without DNA, the TCRdb call of TRBD1 cannot be checked. In germline, CDR1 is MDHEN, CDR2 SYDVKM. CDR3 length: 14 amino acids. CDR3 loop: CASSLPGTGGLAFF.

The chain recombines TRBV20-1 with TRBJ2-5; TCRdb picks TRBD1, but there is no DNA to check that call. From germline, CDR1 is DFQATT and CDR2 SNEGSKA (reference sequence). This CDR3 comprises 15 residues. The CDR3 loop is CSAGVGQPGRETQYF.

The chain carries TRBV7-9 and TRBJ2-1; TCRdb returns TRBD2, unconfirmable since there is no DNA. Germline V gene sequence: CDR1 SEHNR, CDR2 FQNEAQ (reference sequence). CDR3 length: 14 amino acids. This CDR3 reads CASSLDEAGNEQFF.

The rearrangement uses TRBV7-2 and TRBJ2-7; as DNA is missing, the TRBD2 call by TCRdb cannot be tested. CDR1 is SGHTA, CDR2 FQGNSA, per germline. CDR3 length equals 14 residues. The CDR3 sequence is CASRRTSGPYEQYF. The full variable domain, with the rest looked up from reference TRBV7-2 and TRBJ2-7, is GAGVSQSPSNKVTEKGKDVELRCDPISGHTALYWYRQSLGQGLEFLIYFQGNSAPDKSGLPSDRFSAERTGGSVSTLTIQRTQQEDSAVYLCASRRTSGPYEQYFGPGTRLTVT.

The chain couples TRBV6-4 to TRBJ2-3. Germline V gene data show CDR1 as MRHNA and CDR2 as SNTAGT. This CDR3 spans 15 amino acids. CDR3 amino acids: CASSDGNYGTDTQYF.

The gene calls are TRBV27 and TRBJ1-1; there is no DNA to check the TCRdb D call of TRBD1. Germline assignment: CDR1 MNHEY and CDR2 SMNVEV (reference sequence). This CDR3 has 15 residues. CDR3 loop: CACRPGAGFRTEAFF.

The chain employs TRBV6-2 or TRBV6-3 and TRBJ2-2; without DNA, the TCRdb call of TRBD2 cannot be checked. The CDR3 contains 16 residues. Per the germline V gene, CDR1 is MNHEY and CDR2 is SVGEGT. The chain's CDR3 is CASSYNLAGEAGELFF.

The chain combines TRBV12-3 or TRBV12-4 with TRBJ2-1; absent DNA, TCRdb's TRBD1 call cannot be checked. CDR3 length: 13 amino acids. The CDR3 here is CASSLGGNDEQFF.

The J gene is TRBJ2-7, the V gene TRBV20-1; TCRdb calls TRBD2, which cannot be checked without DNA. The CDR3 contains 12 residues. Looked up from germline, CDR1 is DFQATT and CDR2 is SNEGSKA (reference sequence). CDR3 sequence: CSARMREYEQYF.

The chain recombines TRBV5-1 with TRBJ2-7; TCRdb proposes TRBD2, but this gene call is untestable without DNA. This CDR3 is built from 15 residues. Germline assignment: CDR1 SGHRS and CDR2 YFSETQ. The CDR3 is CASSLVLAPSYEQYF.

The chain links TRBV25-1 to TRBJ1-5; TCRdb gives TRBD1 as the D gene, but with no DNA this cannot be confirmed. The CDR3 totals 17 residues. Germline CDR1 reads MGHDK; CDR2 reads SYGVNS. This CDR3 reads CASSGYLIPGRNQPQHF.

The chain is built from TRBV12-3 or TRBV12-4 and TRBJ1-3; TCRdb's D gene call, TRBD1, goes unchecked for lack of DNA. This CDR3 comprises 16 residues. CDR3: CASSDPTGSSGNTIYF.

This chain connects TRBV4-1 to TRBJ2-1. Germline CDR1 is MGHRA and CDR2 is YSYEKL. The CDR3 length is 14 residues. The CDR3 protein is CASSQVLLTNEQFF.

The rearrangement uses TRBV7-9 and TRBJ1-5. CDR1 SEHNR and CDR2 FQNEAQ come from the germline V gene (reference sequence). This CDR3 is 14 amino acids long. CDR3 sequence: CASSLGAPNQPQHF.

The chain employs TRBV18 and TRBJ1-2; TCRdb indicates TRBD1, and absent DNA this call remains unverified. The CDR3 length is 15 residues. The germline V gene encodes CDR1 KGHSH and CDR2 LQKENI. This CDR3 is CASSPGTGGFDGYTF.

V usage is TRBV2 and J usage is TRBJ2-2; with no DNA, the TCRdb D assignment of TRBD2 cannot be verified. This CDR3 has 15 amino acids. The V gene's germline CDR1 is SNHLY and CDR2 FYNNEI. Here the CDR3 reads CASSSLGLNTGELFF. Full variable domain (remainder filled in from reference TRBV2 and TRBJ2-2): EPEVTQTPSHQVTQMGQEVILRCVPISNHLYFYWYRQILGQKVEFLVSFYNNEISEKSEIFDDQFSVERPDGSNFTLKIRSTKLEDSAMYFCASSSLGLNTGELFFGEGSRLTVL.

V gene TRBV7-2 combines with J gene TRBJ2-7; as DNA is missing, the TRBD1 call by TCRdb cannot be tested. The CDR3 consists of 15 residues. Germline V gives CDR1 SGHTA, CDR2 FQGNSA. CDR3 sequence reads: CASSPGTGFVHEQYF.

The chain couples TRBV19 to TRBJ2-2; TCRdb picks TRBD1, but there is no DNA to check that call. This CDR3 is 14 amino acids long. Germline assignment: CDR1 LNHDA and CDR2 SQIVND (reference sequence). The CDR3 loop reads CASSIQQDTGEQFF.

J is TRBJ2-7 and V is TRBV6-2 or TRBV6-3; the D call of TRBD1 rests on TCRdb alone, since no DNA is present to check it. CDR1 is MNHEY and CDR2 is SVGEGT in the germline V gene. This CDR3 spans 15 amino acids. CDR3 loop: CASSLLGGATYEQYF.

J is TRBJ1-4 and V is TRBV29-1; TCRdb returns TRBD1, unconfirmable since there is no DNA. The CDR3 is 13 residues long. Germline V gives CDR1 SQVTM, CDR2 ANQGSEA. The CDR3 reads CSVQGGANEKLFF.

The chain carries TRBV7-8 and TRBJ2-7; no DNA is available, so the TRBD2 call from TCRdb remains unchecked. Germline V gene sequence: CDR1 SGHVS, CDR2 FQNEAQ. The CDR3 loop spans 16 amino acids. The CDR3 is CASSPGTSGSPVVSGF.

The V and J genes are TRBV2 and TRBJ2-5; the TCRdb call, TRBD2, lacks DNA for checking. The germline CDR1 and CDR2 sequences are SNHLY and FYNNEI. CDR3 length: 16 amino acids. The CDR3 here is CASSEPGLAGAETQYF.